Sequencing of this T cell receptor (beta chain) was carried out in a study of control samples from healthy donors and cancer patients. CDR3 size: 17 residues. The V gene end was trimmed by 1 base and the J gene end by 4 bases; junction bases not matched to a gene: 8. Germline CDR1 LNHDA, CDR2 SQIVND (reference sequence). Profiled with immunoSEQ multiplex PCR; TCRdb holds only in-frame clones, not every one. The table lists about 42,000 clones, 70% to 90% of them singletons. J is TRBJ2-3 and V is TRBV19; 10 nucleotides line up with TRBD2. This TCR was sampled from a man between 60 and 75 years old in good health. The sample was blood. DNA for the CDR3: TGTGCCAGTAGTATAGCTAGCGGGAGCCCGAGAGCAGATACGCAGTATTTT. Its translation: CASSIASGSPRADTQYF.